The 14 T cell receptor beta chains below were found in one sample sequenced in a study of regulatory T cells in long-lasting Graves disease. Through Arm-PCR of CDR3 regions and iRepertoire HTBI primers, TCR beta libraries were built. Each CDR3 protein is one row after TCRdb ran MiXCR on the multiplex PCR reads. In the table there are hundreds of thousands of distinct CDR3 sequences, over 15% of which are singletons. Time point described: newly diagnosed GD, antithyroid drugs for less than 3 months. PBMC-derived RNA was used for the TCR library. These data are also associated with another study on T cells in Graves' hyperthyroidism and ophthalmopathy.

Sequenced here: peripheral blood mononuclear cells (PBMCs), sampled at new diagnosis, from a patient treated with antithyroid drugs. Receptors were obtained from a man aged 35-49 years with Graves disease.

This clonotype was seen repeatedly, ten times or more. The chain is built from TRBV6-2 or TRBV6-3 and TRBJ2-5; D unresolved. Looked up from germline, CDR1 is MNHEY and CDR2 is SVGEGT. The CDR3 spans 13 residues. V was cut by 5 bases and J by 9 bases, with 16 bases left in between. CDR3 amino acids: CASSEAYQRAQYF. The CDR3 DNA reads as TGTGCCAGCAGTGAAGCGTACCAGCGTGCCCAGTACTTC.

This clonotype was seen many times. V is TRBV20-1 and J is TRBJ2-7; weak D call: TRBD2 (6 bases). V lost 3 bases, J lost 3 bases, and 15 bases lay in between. The CDR3 consists of 14 residues. Looked up from germline, CDR1 is DFQATT and CDR2 is SNEGSKA (reference sequence). DNA of the CDR3: TGCAGTGCTAGTGAGGAGGGTTCCTTCTACGAGCAGTACTTC. As protein: CSASEEGSFYEQYF.

This clonotype appeared a few times. The chain combines TRBV12-3 or TRBV12-4 with TRBJ1-1; D gene ambiguous. This CDR3 is built from 12 residues. Trimming stripped 5 bases from V and 5 bases from J, with 9 bases between. Here the CDR3 DNA reads TGTGCCAGCAGTGGCCCCCAGACTGAAGCTTTCTTT. Translating gives CASSGPQTEAFF.

Only a few counts were recorded for this clonotype. V is TRBV28 and J is TRBJ2-5; D is undetermined. The CDR3 has 17 amino acids. Deletions cut 5 bases from V and 2 bases from J, with 21 bases between. Germline V gives CDR1 MDHEN, CDR2 SYDVKM. The CDR3 DNA is TGTGCCAGCAGTCCATTAAAAAGGTCGGGCAGACAAGAGACCCAGTACTTC. Encoded protein: CASSPLKRSGRQETQYF.

This clonotype was recorded a few times. The chain recombines TRBV19 with TRBJ2-5; D is undetermined. Germline V CDR1 and CDR2: LNHDA, SQIVND (reference sequence). V was cut by 5 bases and J by 7 bases, with 14 bases left in between. CDR3 size: 13 residues. DNA of the CDR3: TGTGCCAGTAGTTTGGGTATCGAGCGGACCCAGTACTTC. Translating it yields CASSLGIERTQYF.

This clonotype appeared a few times. This rearrangement joins TRBV9 to TRBJ2-5, with 7 bases fitting TRBD2. V dropped 4 bases and J dropped 0; count of bases not matched to a gene: 12. The V gene's germline CDR1 is SGDLS and CDR2 YYNGEE. This CDR3 comprises 17 residues. The CDR3 nucleotides are TGTGCCAGCAGCCCCGGGCGGGCGGGGGAGTACCAAGAGACCCAGTACTTC. As protein: CASSPGRAGEYQETQYF.

This clonotype was picked up a small number of times. The genes are TRBV19 and TRBJ1-2; 7 positions match TRBD1. The V and J ends lost 5 bases and 0 bases, in that order; junction bases with no gene match: 6. Per germline, CDR1 LNHDA and CDR2 SQIVND (reference sequence). The CDR3 consists of 15 residues. The CDR3 sequence is CASSQGTVSNYGYTF. DNA for the CDR3: TGTGCCAGTAGTCAAGGGACAGTTTCTAACTATGGCTACACCTTC.

The chain has TRBV29-1 and TRBJ1-2; a weak D match, TRBD1 (6 bases). This CDR3 spans 13 amino acids. Germline V lookup: CDR1 SQVTM, CDR2 ANQGSEA. The V end was cut by 7 bases, the J end by 7 bases, with 19 bases between. The CDR3 loop is CSGEEVEGVGYTF. As DNA, the CDR3 is TGCAGCGGAGAAGAAGTAGAGGGGGTTGGCTACACCTTC.

This clonotype was recorded many times. The V and J genes are TRBV12-3 or TRBV12-4 and TRBJ2-2, with 13 bases matching TRBD2. J lost 7 bases, V lost 1 base, and 6 bases had no gene match. The CDR3 length is 17 residues. Here the CDR3 reads CASSLGLAGGWIGELFF. The DNA of the CDR3 is TGTGCCAGCAGTTTAGGACTAGCGGGGGGTTGGATCGGGGAGCTGTTTTTT.

The chain recombines TRBV6-2 or TRBV6-3 with TRBJ2-7; D not resolved. Germline V gene lookup returns CDR1 MNHEY and CDR2 SVGEGT. The CDR3 is 16 amino acids. V was cut by 5 bases and J by 0 bases, with 17 bases left in between. The CDR3: CASSEEKFGLSYEQYF. In nucleotides, the CDR3 is TGTGCCAGCAGTGAAGAAAAATTTGGTCTCTCCTACGAGCAGTACTTC.

This clonotype was seen at least ten times. The V gene is TRBV2, the J gene TRBJ2-2, with 12 bases aligning to TRBD2. With V trimmed by 6 bases and J by 1 base, 0 bases remained unmatched. This CDR3 has 15 amino acids. Per germline, CDR1 SNHLY and CDR2 FYNNEI. The CDR3 bases are TGTGCCAGCAGGACTAGCGGGGGGAACACCGGGGAGCTGTTTTTT. Translation: CASRTSGGNTGELFF.

J is TRBJ1-4 and V is TRBV4-1; the match to TRBD1 covers 7 bases. The CDR3 consists of 15 residues. Unmatched junction bases numbered 9, after V lost 3 bases and J lost 8 bases. The germline gives CDR1 MGHRA, CDR2 YSYEKL. The CDR3: CASSQLDRRWEKLFF. The CDR3 nucleotides are TGCGCCAGCAGCCAGTTGGACAGGCGGTGGGAAAAACTGTTTTTT.

This clonotype came up many times. V and J are TRBV10-3 and TRBJ2-1, with TRBD2 matching over 7 bases. V lost 0 bases, J lost 6 bases, and 2 bases stayed unmatched. This CDR3 is built from 14 residues. The germline V gene has CDR1 ENHRY and CDR2 SYGVKD. Written as DNA, the CDR3 is TGTGCCATCAGTGAGTCGCCTAGCGGCAATGAGCAGTTCTTC. This sequence encodes CAISESPSGNEQFF.

This clonotype was seen ten or more times. This sequence may be a read error, since a much larger clone differs from it by one base. The J gene is TRBJ2-7, the V gene TRBV7-2; 12 positions agree with TRBD1. The CDR3 length is 14 residues. The J segment lost 6 bases and the V segment lost 4 bases, leaving 4 bases of the junction unmatched. Germline CDR1 and CDR2: SGHTA and FQGNSA. The DNA for the CDR3 is TGTGCCAGCAGCTCGGGACAGGGGGCCTGCGAGCAGTACTTC. Translated: CASSSGQGACEQYF.